This T cell receptor (beta chain) stems from a study of beta chain features in type 1 diabetes. Study findings and constraints: The naive, central memory and Treg TCRB repertoires of patients appeared to be more similar to one another than those of healthy donors.

Expressed TCRB transcripts got sequenced, as all isolated RNA was reverse transcribed. Repertoires were generated with immunoSEQ multiplex PCR, while TCRdb's copy carries only in-frame clones and drops some. The sample has 360,000 or so clones, around 19% seen once. The length of the CDR3 is 12 residues. Germline V CDR1 and CDR2: MNHEY, SVGAGI. Trimming removed 5 bases at V and 7 bases at J, with 12 bases between. Remarks on this clone: Its antigen is currently unknown.

The sequence was obtained from a woman younger than 35 in good health. J is TRBJ2-7 and V is TRBV6-5, with a possible D match to TRBD1 (5 bases). Sequencing used naive CD4+ T cells from blood. The CDR3 here is CASSPGFGEQYF. The DNA of the CDR3 is TGTGCCAGCAGTCCAGGGTTTGGGGAGCAGTACTTC.